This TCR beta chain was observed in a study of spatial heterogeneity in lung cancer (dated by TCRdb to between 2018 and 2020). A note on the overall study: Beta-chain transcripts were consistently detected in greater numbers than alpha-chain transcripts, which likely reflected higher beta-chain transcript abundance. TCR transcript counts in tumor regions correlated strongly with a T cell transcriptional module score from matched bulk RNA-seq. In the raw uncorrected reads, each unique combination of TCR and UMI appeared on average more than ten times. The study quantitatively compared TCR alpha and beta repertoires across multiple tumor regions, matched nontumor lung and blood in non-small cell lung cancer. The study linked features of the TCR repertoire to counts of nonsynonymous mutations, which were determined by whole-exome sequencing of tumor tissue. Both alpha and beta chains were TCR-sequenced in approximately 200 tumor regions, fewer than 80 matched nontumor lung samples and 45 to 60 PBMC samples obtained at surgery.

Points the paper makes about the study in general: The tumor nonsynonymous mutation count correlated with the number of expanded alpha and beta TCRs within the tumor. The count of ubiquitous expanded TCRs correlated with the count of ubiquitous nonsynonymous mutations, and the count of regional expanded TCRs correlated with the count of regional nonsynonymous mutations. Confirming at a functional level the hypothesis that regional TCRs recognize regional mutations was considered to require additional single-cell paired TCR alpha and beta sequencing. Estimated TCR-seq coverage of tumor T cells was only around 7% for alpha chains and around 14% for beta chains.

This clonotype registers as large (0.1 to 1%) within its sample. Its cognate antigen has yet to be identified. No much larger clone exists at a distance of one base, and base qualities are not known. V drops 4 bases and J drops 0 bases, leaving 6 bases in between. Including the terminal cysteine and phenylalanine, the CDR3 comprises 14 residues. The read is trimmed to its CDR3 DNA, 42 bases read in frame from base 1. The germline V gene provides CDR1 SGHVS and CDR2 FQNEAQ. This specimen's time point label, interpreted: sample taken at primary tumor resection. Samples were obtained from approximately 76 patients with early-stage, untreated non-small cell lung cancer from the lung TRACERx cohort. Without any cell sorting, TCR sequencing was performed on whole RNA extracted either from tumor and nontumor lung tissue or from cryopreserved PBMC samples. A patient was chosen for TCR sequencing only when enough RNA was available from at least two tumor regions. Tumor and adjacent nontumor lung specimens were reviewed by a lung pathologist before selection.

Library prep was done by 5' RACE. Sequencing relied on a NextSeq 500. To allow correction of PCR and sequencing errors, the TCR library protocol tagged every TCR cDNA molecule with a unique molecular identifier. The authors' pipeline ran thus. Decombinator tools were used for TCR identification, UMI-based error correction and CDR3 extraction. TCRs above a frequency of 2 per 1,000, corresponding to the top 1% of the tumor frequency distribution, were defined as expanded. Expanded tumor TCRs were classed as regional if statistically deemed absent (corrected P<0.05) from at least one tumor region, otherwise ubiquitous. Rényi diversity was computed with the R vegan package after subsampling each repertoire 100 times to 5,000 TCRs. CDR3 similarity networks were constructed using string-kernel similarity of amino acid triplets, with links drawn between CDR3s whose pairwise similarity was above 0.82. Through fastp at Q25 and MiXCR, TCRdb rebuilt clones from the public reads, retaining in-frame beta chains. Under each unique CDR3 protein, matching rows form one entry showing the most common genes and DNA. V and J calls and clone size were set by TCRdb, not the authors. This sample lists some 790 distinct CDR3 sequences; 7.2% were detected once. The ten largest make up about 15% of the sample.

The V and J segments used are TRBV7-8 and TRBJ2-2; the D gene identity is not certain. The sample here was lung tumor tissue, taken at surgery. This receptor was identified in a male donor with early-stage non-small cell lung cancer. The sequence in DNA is TGTGCCAGCAGCTCCCCCCCGAACACCGGGGAGCTGTTTTTT. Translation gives CASSSPPNTGELFF. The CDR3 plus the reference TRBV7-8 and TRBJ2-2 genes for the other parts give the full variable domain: GAGVSQSPRYKVAKRGQDVALRCDPISGHVSLFWYQQALGQGPEFLTYFQNEAQLDKSGLPSDRFFAERPEGSVSTLKIQRTQQEDSAVYLCASSSPPNTGELFFGEGSRLTVL.